This TCR beta chain emerged from a study of CD8+ T cells in alopecia areata. The overall study: Those treated were given oral tofacitinib at 5 to 10 mg twice daily.

This CDR3 is 13 amino acids long. Trimming shortened V by 4 bases and J by 6 bases, and 13 bases separated the two germline ends. Germline V lookup: CDR1 SGHVS, CDR2 FQNEAQ. Alopecia areata patients provided lesional scalp punch biopsies and peripheral blood, both collected for the study. The sequencing template was cDNA reverse transcribed from extracted RNA. Libraries were prepared by immunoSEQ multiplex PCR; TCRdb keeps only in-frame clonotypes and omits some of them. The sample lists around 160,000 clones, approximately 87% occurring once. The clonotype comes from a human donor with alopecia areata. The chain carries TRBV7-8 and TRBJ2-7; a possible D gene is TRBD1 (5 bases). The input for sequencing was CD8+ T cells sorted from blood, taken at week 0. DNA of the CDR3: TGTGCCAGCAGCTACCAACAGGTGCTCGAGCAGTACTTC. Translating gives CASSYQQVLEQYF.